The present T cell receptor (beta chain) was sequenced within a study of T cells expressing NK-cell markers. TCRdb reprocessed the 5' RACE reads, with one entry per CDR3 protein and no DNA. The sample has fewer than 400,000 distinct CDR3 sequences. The receptor was derived from a woman in her fifties or sixties in good health. Specimen: blood T cells: a sorted CD56 or NKG2C T cell subset, CD4+ or CD8+ T cells, or bulk PBMC T cells (not recorded which).

Here the CDR3 reads CASSPFSSGSYNEQFF. V is TRBV3-1 and J is TRBJ2-1; the D call of TRBD2 rests on TCRdb alone, since no DNA is present to check it. There are 16 residues in the CDR3. Germline V CDR1 and CDR2: LGHDT, YNNKEL (reference sequence).